This TCR beta chain was profiled in a study of Ad26.COV2.S vaccination and SARS-CoV-2 variants. TCRdb keeps only in-frame clones here, not all; method: immunoSEQ multiplex PCR. Of roughly 450,000 clones in the sample, about nine tenths are singletons; the top ten hold more than 10%. Specified treatment: some 20 received Ad26.COV2.S at low or high dose, single or two shots; about five received placebo; per-sample allocation not given. Sampling happened 63 days after the first vaccine or placebo injection. Germline lookup yields CDR1 SEHNR and CDR2 FQNEAQ (reference sequence). Trimming shortened V by 6 bases and J by 2 bases, and 16 bases separated the two germline ends. This CDR3 has 16 amino acids.

This receptor was obtained from a person between 18 and 60 years old who received the Ad26.COV2.S COVID-19 vaccine or a placebo. The chain combines TRBV7-9 with TRBJ1-4; a weak D match, TRBD1 (5 bases). Material: peripheral blood, obtained in a trial of Ad26.COV2.S vaccine versus placebo. The CDR3: CASSLTPGGTNEKLFF. CDR3 nucleotide sequence: TGTGCCAGCAGTCTTACCCCTGGGGGGACTAATGAAAAACTGTTTTTT.